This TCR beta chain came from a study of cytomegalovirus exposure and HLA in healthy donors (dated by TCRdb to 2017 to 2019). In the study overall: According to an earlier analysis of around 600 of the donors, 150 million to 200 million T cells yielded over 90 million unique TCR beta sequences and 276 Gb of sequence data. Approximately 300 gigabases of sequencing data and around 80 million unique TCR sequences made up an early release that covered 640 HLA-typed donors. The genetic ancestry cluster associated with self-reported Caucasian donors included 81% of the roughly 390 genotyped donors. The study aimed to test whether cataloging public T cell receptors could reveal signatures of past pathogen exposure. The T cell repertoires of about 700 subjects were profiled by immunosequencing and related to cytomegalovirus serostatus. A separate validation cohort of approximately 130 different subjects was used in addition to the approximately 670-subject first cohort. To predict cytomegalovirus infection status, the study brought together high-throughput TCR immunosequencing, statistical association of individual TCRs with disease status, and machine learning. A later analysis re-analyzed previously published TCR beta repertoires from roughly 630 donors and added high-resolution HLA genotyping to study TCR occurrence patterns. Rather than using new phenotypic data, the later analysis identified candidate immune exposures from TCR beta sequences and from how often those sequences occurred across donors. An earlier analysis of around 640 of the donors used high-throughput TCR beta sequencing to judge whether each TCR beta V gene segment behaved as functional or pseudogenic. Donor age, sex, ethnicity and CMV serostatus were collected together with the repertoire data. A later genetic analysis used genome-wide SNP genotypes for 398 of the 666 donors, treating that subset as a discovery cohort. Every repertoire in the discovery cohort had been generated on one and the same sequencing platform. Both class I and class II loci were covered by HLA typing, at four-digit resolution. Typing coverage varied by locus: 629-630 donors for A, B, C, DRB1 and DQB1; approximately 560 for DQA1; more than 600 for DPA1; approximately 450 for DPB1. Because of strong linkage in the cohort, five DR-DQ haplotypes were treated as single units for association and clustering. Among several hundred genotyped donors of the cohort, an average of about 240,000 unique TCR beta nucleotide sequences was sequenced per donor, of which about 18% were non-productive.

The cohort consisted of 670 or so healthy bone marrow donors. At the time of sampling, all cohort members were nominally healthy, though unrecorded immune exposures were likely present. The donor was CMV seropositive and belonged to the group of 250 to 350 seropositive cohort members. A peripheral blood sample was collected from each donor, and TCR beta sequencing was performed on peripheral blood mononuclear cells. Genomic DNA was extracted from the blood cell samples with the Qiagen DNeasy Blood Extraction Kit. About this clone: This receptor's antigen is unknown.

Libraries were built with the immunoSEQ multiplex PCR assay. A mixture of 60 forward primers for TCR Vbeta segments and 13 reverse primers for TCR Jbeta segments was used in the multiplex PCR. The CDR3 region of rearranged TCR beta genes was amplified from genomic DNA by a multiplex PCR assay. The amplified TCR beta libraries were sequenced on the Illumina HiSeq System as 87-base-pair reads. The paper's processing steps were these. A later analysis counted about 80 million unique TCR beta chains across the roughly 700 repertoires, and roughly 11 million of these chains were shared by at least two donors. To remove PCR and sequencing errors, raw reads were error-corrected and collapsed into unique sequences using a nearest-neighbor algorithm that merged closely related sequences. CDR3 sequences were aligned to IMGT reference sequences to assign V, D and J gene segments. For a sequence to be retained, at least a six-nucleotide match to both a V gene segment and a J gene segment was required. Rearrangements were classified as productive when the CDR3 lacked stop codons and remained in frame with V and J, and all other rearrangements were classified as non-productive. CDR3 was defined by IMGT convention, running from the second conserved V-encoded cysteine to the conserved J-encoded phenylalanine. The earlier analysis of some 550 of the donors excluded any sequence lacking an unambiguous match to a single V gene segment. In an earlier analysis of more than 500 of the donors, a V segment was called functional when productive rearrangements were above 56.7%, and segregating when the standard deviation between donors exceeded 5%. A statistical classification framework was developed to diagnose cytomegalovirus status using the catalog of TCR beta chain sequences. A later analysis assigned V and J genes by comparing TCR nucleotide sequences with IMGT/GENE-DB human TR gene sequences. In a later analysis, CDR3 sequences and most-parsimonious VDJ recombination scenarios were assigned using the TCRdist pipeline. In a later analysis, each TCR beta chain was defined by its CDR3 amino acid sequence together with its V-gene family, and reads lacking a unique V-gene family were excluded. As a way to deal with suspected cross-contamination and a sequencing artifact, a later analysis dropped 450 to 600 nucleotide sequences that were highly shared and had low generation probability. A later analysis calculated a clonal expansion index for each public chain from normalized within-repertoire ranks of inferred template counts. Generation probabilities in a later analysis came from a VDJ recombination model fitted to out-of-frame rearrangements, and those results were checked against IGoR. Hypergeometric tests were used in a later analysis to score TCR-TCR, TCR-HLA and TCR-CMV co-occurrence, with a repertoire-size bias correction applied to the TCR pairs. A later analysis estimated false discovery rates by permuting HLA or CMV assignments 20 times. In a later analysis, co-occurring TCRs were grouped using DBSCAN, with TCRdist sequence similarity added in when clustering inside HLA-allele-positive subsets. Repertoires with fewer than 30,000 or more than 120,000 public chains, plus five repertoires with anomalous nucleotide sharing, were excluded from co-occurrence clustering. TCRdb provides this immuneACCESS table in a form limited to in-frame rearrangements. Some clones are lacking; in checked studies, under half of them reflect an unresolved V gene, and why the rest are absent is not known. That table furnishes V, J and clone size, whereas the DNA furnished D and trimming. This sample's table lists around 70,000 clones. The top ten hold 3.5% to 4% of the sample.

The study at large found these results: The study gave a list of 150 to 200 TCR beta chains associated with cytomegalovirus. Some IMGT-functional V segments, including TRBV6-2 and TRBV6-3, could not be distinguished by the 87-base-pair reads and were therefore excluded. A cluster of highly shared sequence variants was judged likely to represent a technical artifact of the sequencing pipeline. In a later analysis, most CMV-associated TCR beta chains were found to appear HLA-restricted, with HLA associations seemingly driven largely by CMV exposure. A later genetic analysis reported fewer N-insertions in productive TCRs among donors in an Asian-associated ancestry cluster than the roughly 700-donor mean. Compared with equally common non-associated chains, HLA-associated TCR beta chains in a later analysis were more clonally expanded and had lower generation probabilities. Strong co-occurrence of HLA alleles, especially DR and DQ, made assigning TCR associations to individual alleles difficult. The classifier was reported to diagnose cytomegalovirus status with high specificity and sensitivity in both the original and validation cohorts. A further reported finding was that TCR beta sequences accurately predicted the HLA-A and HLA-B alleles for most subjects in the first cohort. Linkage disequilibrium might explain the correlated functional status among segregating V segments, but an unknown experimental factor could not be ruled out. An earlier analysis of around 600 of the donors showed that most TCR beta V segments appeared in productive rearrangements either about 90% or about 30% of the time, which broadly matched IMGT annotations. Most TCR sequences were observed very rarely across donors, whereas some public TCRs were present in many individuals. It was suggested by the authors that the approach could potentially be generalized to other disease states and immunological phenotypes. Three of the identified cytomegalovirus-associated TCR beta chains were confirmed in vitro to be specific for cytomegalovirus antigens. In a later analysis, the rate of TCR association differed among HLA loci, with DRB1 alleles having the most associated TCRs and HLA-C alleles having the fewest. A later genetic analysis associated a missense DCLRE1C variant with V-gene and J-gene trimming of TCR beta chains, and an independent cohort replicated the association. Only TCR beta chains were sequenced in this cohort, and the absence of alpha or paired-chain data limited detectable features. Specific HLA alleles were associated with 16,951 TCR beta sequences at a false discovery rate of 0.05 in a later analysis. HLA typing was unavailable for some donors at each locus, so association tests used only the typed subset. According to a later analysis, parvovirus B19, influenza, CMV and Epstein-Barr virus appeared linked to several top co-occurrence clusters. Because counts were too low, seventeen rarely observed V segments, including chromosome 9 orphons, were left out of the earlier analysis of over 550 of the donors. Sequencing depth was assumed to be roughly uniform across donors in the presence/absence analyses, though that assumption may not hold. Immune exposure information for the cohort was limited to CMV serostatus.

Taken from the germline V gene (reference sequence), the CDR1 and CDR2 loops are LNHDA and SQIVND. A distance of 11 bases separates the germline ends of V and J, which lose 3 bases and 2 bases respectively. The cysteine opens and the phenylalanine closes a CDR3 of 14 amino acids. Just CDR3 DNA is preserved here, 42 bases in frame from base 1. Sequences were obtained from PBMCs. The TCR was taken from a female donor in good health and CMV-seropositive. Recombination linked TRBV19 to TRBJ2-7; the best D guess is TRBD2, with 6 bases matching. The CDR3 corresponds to CASSISRGAYEQYF. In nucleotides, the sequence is TGTGCCAGTAGTATTTCGCGGGGCGCCTACGAGCAGTACTTC.